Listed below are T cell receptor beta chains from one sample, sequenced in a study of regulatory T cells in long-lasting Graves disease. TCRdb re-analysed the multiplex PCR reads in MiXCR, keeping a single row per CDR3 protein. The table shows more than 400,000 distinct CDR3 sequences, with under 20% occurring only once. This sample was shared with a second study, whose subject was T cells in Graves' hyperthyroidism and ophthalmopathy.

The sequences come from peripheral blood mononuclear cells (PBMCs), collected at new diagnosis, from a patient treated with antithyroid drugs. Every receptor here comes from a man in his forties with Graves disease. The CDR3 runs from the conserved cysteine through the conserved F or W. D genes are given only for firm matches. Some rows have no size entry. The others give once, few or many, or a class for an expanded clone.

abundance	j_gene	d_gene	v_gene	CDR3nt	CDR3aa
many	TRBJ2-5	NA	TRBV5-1	TGCGCCACCGGACAGACCGAAGAGACCCAGTACTTC	CATGQTEETQYF
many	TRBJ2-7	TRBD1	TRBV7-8	TGTGCCAGCAGCGTAGGAGGAGCAGGGGGCTACGAGCAGTACTTC	CASSVGGAGGYEQYF
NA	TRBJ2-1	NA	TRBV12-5	TGTGCTAGTGGTTTGGTACTTCCAGGGCTCTACAATGAGCAGTTCTTC	CASGLVLPGLYNEQFF
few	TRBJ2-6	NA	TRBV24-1	TGTGCCACCAGTGAGGCGACAGGTGCTGGGGCCAACGTCCTGACTTTC	CATSEATGAGANVLTF
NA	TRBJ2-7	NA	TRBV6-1	TGTGCCAGCAGGGAACAGGGATCCCCCTACGAGCAGTACTTC	CASREQGSPYEQYF
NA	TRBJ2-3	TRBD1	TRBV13	TGTGCCAGCAGCTTAGGCTACCCGGGACAGGGGTCCGATACGCAGTATTTT	CASSLGYPGQGSDTQYF
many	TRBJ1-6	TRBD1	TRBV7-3	TGTGCCAGCAGCTTAAGTTCAGGGGGCGCGGCGCCCCTCCACTTT	CASSLSSGGAAPLHF
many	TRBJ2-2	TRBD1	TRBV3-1	TGTGCCAGCAGCCGAGGGGGCGCCACCGGGGAGCTGTTTTTT	CASSRGGATGELFF
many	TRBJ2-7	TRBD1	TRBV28	TGTGCCAGCAGTCACTATCGGGACAGGGGTTCCTACGAGCAGTACTTC	CASSHYRDRGSYEQYF
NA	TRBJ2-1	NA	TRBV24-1	TGTGCCACAACCGGCGGGACAGTCTACAATGAGCAGTTCTTC	CATTGGTVYNEQFF
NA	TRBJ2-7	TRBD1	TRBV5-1	TGCGCCAGCAGCTTTTCCGGGACAGGCGAGCAGTACTTC	CASSFSGTGEQYF
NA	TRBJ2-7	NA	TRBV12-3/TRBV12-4	TGTGCCAGCACCTTGGGGGATTCGGAGCAGTACTTC	CASTLGDSEQYF
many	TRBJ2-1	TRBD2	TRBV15	TGTGCCACCAGCAGAGATCTCTCGGGCGGGAGTTCCTTCAATGAGCAGTTCTTC	CATSRDLSGGSSFNEQFF
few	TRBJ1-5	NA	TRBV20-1	TGCAGTGCTAGAGTGGGATATAGCAATCAGCCCCAGCATTTC	CSARVGYSNQPQHF
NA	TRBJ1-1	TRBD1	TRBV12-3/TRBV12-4	TGTGCCAGCAGTACTCAGGGGGCTGAAGCTTTCTTT	CASSTQGAEAFF
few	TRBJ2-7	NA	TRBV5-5	TGTGCCAGCAGCTTGGGGACAGTAGACTACGAGCAGTACTTC	CASSLGTVDYEQYF